This T cell receptor (beta chain) emerged from a study of regulatory T cells in long-lasting Graves disease. Time point defined: newly diagnosed GD, antithyroid drugs for less than 3 months. From RNA extracted from PBMCs, the TCR library was made. This clonotype was counted many times. Researchers made TCR beta libraries by using iRepertoire HTBI primers and running Arm-PCR on CDR3 regions. TCRdb ran MiXCR on the multiplex PCR reads and lists one entry per CDR3 protein. The table lists about 240,000 distinct CDR3 sequences, 20% of them singletons. This specimen consisted of peripheral blood mononuclear cells (PBMCs), obtained at new diagnosis, from a patient treated with antithyroid drugs. The clonotype originates from a female donor with Graves disease.

The CDR3 is CSARPTSASDTQYF. The DNA for the CDR3 is TGCAGTGCTAGGCCGACTAGCGCCTCAGATACGCAGTATTTT. The genes are TRBV20-1 and TRBJ2-3; 8 bases are shared with TRBD2. J lost 4 bases, V lost 3 bases, and 6 bases had no gene match. The germline gives CDR1 DFQATT, CDR2 SNEGSKA (reference sequence). CDR3 length: 14 amino acids.